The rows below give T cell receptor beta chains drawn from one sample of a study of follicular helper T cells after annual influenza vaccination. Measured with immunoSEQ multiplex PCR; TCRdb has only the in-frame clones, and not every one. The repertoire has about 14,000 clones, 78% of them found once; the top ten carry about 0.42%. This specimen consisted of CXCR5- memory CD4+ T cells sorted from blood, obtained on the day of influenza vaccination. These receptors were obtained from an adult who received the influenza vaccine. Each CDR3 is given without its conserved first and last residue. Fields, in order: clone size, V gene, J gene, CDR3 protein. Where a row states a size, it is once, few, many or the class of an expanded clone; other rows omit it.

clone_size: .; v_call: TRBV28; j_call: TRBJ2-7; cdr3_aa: ASSLDGTGPGPQY
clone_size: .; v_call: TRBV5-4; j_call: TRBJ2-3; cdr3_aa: ASSLARGRTDTQY
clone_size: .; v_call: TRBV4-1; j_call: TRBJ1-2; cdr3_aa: ASSQQGRGRYDGYT
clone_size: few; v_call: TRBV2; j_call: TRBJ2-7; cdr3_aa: ASSEPDREYEQY
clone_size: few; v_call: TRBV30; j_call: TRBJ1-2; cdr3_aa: AWSVHGNGYT
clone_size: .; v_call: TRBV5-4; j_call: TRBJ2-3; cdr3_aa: ASSSGGGAKDTQY
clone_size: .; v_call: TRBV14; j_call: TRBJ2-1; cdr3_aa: ASSPHTSGVYQF
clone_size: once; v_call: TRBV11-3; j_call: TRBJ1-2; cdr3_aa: ASSSSANLGKTYGYT
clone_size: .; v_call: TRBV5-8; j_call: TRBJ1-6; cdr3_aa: ASRLGQRSSPLH
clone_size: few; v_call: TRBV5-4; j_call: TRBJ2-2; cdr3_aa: ASSQLDRINTGELF
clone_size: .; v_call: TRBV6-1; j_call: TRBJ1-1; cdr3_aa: ASTRRQANTEAF
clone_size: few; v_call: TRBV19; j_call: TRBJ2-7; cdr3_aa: ASSRPGQGTNEQY
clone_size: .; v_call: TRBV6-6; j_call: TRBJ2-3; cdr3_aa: ASSTGLPDTQY
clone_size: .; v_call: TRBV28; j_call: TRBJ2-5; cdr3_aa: ASSLVRRETQY
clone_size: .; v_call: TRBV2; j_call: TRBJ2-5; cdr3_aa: ASSELVVPKRGQETQY
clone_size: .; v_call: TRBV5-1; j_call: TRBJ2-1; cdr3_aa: ASSREGRGAALDEQF
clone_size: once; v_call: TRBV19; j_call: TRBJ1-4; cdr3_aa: ASSLMTGDGEKLF
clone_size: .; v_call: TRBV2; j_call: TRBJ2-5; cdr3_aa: ASASQSTSAETQY
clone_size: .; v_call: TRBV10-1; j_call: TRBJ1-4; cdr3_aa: ASSTDRLGWGEKLF
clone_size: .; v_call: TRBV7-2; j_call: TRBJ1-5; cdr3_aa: ASSLQMGEPQH
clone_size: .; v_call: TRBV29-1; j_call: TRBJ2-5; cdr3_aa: SVDNIPGYRDTQY
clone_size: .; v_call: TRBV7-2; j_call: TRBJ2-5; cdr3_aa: ASSSGQGETQY
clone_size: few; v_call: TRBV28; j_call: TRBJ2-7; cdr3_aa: ASSLWLGTLSYEQY
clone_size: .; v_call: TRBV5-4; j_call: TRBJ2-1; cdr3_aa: ASSLDPSGDEQF
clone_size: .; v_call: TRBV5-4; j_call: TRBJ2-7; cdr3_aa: ASSASTGFREQY
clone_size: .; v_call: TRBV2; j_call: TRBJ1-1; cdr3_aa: ASTGEVNTEAF
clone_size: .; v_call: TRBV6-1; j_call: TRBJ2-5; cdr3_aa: ASSYLPGETQY
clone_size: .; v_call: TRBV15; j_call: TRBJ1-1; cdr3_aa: ATSPRGRTGGLNTEAF
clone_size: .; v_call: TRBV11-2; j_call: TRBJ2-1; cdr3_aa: ASSLGTSGGHEQF
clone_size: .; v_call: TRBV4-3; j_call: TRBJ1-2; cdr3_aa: ASSHIPGQGGYGYT
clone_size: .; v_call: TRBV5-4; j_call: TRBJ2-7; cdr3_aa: ASSLGGQGYEQY
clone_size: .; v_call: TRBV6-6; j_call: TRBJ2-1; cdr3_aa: ASSHRTGNSEQF
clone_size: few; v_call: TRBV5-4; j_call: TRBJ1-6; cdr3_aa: ASSLYSSYNSPLH
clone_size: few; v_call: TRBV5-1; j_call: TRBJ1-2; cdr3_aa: ASSLTGGNYGYT
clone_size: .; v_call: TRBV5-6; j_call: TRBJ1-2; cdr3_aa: ASRSGGNYGYT
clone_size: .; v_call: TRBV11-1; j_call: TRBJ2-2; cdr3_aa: ASSSRPLAGDTGELF
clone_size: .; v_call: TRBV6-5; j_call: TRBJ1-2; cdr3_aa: ASSYRARQRDYGYT
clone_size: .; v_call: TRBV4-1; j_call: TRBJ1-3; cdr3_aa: ASSPGGRTGNTIY
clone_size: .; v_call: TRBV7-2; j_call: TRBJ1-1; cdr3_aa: ASSLGQMNTEAF
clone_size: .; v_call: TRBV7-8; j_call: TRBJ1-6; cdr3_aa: ASSVRATTSPLH
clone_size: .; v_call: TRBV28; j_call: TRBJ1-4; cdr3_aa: ASGTRFATNEKLF
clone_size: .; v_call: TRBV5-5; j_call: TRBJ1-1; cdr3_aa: ASGDSGALVTEAF
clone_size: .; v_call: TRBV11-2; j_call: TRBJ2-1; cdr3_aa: ASSLGNHNEQF
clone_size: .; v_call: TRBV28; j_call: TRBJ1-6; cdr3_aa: ASSSHGGNSPLH
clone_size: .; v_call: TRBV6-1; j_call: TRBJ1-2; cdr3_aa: ASSEQGVPGYT
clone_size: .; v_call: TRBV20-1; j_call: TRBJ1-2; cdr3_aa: SAWLGGYT
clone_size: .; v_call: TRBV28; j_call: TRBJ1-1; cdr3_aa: ASSPGGNTEAF
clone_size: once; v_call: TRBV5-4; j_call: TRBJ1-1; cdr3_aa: ASSRGTGTEAF
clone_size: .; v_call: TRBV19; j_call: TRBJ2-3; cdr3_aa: ASTVSGGARDTQY
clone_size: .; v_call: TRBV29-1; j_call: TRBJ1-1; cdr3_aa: SVVGVTGGDEAF
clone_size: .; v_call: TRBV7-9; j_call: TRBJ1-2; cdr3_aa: ASSFGQHNYGYT
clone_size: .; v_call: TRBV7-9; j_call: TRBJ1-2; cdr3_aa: ASSRRETTGINYGYT
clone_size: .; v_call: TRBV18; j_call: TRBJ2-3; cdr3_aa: ASSPSSGGFVSTDTQY
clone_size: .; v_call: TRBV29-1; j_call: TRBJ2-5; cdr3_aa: SVVGGPETQY
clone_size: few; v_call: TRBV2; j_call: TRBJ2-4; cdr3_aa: ASGGVGDLIQY